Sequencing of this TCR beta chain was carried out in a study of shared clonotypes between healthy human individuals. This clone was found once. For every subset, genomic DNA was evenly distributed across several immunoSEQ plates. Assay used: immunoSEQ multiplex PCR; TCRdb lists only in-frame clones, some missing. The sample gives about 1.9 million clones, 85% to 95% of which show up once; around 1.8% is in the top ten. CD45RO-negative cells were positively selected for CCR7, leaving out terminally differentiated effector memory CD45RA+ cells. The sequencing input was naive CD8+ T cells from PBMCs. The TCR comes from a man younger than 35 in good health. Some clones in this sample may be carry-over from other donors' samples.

The CDR3 here is CASTPGLGIDEQFF. For the CDR3, the DNA is TGCGCCAGTACCCCGGGACTAGGTATCGATGAGCAGTTCTTC. The chain uses TRBV10-2 and TRBJ2-1, with 8 positions matching TRBD2. Germline CDR1 is WSHSY and CDR2 is SAAADI. CDR3 length: 14 amino acids. V lost 9 bases, J lost 8 bases, and 12 bases stayed unmatched.